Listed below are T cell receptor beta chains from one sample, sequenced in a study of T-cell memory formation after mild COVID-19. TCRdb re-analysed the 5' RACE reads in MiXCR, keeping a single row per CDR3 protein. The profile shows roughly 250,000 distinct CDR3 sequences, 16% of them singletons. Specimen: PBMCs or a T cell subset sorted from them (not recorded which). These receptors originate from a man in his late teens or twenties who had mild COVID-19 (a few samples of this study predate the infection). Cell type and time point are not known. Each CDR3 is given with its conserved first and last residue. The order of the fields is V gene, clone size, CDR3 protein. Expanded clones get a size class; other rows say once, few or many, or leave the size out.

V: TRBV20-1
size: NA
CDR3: CSATLPRGTGELFF

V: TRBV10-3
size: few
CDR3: CAIRANSGRSTDTQYF

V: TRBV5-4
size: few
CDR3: CASSLPGGGGTDTQYF

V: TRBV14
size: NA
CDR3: CASSQFLRHTEAFF

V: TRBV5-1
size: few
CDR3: CASSSGLASRDTQYF

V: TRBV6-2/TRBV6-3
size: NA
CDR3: CASSFFRGYAEAFF

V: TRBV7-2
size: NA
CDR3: CASSPDPNTQPQHF

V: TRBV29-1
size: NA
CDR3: CSVNRPDTQYF

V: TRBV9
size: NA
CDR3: CASSVAKTNNYGYTF

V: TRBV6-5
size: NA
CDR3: CASSYSGQPTEAFF

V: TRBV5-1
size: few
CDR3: CASSIGVVMNTEAFF

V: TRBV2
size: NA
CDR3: CASSTSGGINEQFF

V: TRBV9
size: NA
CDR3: CASRDGRSSGANVLTF

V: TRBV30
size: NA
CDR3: CAWRPPGSTDTQYF

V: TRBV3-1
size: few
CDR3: CASSRGPDYGYTF

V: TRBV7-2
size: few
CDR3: CASSFAGLVNTGELFF

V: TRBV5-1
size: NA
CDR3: CASSLYLGAGANVLTF

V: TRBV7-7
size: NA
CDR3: CASSFSLGETQYF

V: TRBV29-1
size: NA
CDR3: CSVYSSYGYTF

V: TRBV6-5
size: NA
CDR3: CASSTGVYEQYF

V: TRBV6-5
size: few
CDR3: CASSSPAGRSTYRTSTDTQYF

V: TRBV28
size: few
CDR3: CASSFIGTDLSYNEQFF

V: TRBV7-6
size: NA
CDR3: CASSPTSDTGELFF

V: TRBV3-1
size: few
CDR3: CASSQDFRAGNTIYF

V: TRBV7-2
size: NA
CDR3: CASSSVPGNTGELFF

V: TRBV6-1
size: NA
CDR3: CASRGTAGELFF

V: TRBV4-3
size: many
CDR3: CASSQDTGSELSLHF

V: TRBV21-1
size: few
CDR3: CASSASGGVLAGNTIYF

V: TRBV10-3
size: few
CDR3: CAISAGGQYNEQFF

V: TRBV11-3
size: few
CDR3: CASSAPGSREQFF

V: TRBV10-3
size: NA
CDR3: CAISDSNEAGELFF

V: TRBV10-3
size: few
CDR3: CAISDLTTSGDTQYF

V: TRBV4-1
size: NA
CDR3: CASSQDRTVGGYTF

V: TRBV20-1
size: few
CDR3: CSAPMGGTDTQYF

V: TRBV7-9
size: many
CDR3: CASSLNLGQGAFF

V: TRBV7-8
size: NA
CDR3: CASSLPGGQSYGYTF

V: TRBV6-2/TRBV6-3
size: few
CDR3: CASSPSAARNEQFF

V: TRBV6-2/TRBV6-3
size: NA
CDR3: CASSYSGAYEQFF

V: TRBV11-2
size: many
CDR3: CASRPYQGEQYF

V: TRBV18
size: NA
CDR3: CASSQTGDWEQFF

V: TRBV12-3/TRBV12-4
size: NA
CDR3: CASSALQGSDAEAFF

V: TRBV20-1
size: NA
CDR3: CSARSWQGTLPQDTQYF

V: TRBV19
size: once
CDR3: CASSKSDRVHGYTF

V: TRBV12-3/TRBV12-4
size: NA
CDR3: CASRRGPGGLGAFF

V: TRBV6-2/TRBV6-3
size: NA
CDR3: CASSYSIGDLAGANVLTF

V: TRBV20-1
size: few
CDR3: CSAPPQLAKNIQYF

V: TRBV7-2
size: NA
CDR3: CASSEIAGGLVTGELFF

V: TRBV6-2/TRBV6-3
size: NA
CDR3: CASSYLPLAGSTDTQYF

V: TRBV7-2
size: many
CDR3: CASSLLAGVRTDTQYF

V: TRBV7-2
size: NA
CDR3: CASSLRALLAGLDGELFF

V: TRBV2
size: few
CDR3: CASSEERAAGNTIYF

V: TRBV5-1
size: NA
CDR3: CASSSYLDRDSEAFF

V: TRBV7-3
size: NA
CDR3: CASSPRQGRGELFF

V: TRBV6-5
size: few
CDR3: CASSYSGQYYGYTF

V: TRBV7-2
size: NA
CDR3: CASSGPLETQYF

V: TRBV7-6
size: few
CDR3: CASSVSGALSYNEQFF

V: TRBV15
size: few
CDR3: CATSTRGPGNSPLHF

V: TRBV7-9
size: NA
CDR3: CATHSGGRHNEQFF

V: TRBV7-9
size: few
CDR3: CASSLDGRDGYTF

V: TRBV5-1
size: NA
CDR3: CASSLLIQGASYEQYF